This T cell receptor beta chain originates from a study of cytomegalovirus exposure and HLA in healthy donors. Study-level points and caveats: Most TCR sequences were uncommon, yet certain public TCRs appeared in many donors. It was in a later analysis that TCR association rates were seen to vary by HLA locus, highest for DRB1 and lowest for HLA-C.

Trimming took 1 base from V and 0 from J; bases not matched to a gene: 14. Germline V lookup: CDR1 MNHNS, CDR2 SASEGT. This CDR3 comprises 20 residues. A remark on this clone: Its specificity is unknown.

PCR primers comprised 60 Vbeta and 13 Jbeta primers. The assay was immunoSEQ multiplex PCR, and TCRdb's table has in-frame clones only and misses some. The table shows over 50,000 clones, with about 81% occurring only once. The sequencing input was PBMCs. The V call is TRBV6-1, the J call TRBJ2-2; 7 nucleotides line up with TRBD2. The TCR comes from a man aged 50-59 years in good health and CMV-seropositive. CDR3 coding DNA: TGTGCCAGCAGTGAAGTTAGGACTAGTTCTCACTTCGCGAACACCGGGGAGCTGTTTTTT. It is translated as CASSEVRTSSHFANTGELFF.